The 15 T cell receptor beta chains given below trace back to one sample, sequenced in a study of T cells expressing NK-cell markers. After re-calling the 5' RACE reads, TCRdb lists one entry per CDR3 protein, DNA absent. This specimen shows 400,000 to 500,000 distinct CDR3 sequences; the ten leading clones hold 7.3%. Sequencing was carried out using blood T cells: a sorted CD56 or NKG2C T cell subset, CD4+ or CD8+ T cells, or bulk PBMC T cells (not recorded which). All receptors come from a woman between 18 and 70 years old in good health.

V usage is TRBV7-9 and J usage is TRBJ2-7; TCRdb proposes TRBD1, but this gene call is untestable without DNA. The germline CDR1 and CDR2 sequences are SEHNR and FQNEAQ (reference sequence). The CDR3 runs 12 residues. This CDR3 reads CASGPTGTEQYF.

This chain connects TRBV19 to TRBJ2-1; without DNA, the TCRdb call of TRBD2 cannot be checked. CDR3 length: 15 amino acids. Germline assignment: CDR1 LNHDA and CDR2 SQIVND (reference sequence). CDR3 residues: CASSSRSGGATEQFF.

This rearrangement joins TRBV6-1 to TRBJ2-5; TCRdb outputs TRBD1, but without DNA this stays unchecked. The germline CDR1 and CDR2 sequences are MNHNS and SASEGT. The CDR3 extends over 13 amino acids. This CDR3 reads CASTPDSGETQYF.

The chain carries TRBV3-1 and TRBJ1-1; TCRdb designates TRBD1, a call that cannot be tested without DNA. This CDR3 comprises 14 residues. Germline V lookup: CDR1 LGHDT, CDR2 YNNKEL (reference sequence). CDR3 residues: CASSQGGIPTEAFF.

The chain recombines TRBV13 with TRBJ1-1. This CDR3 has 13 amino acids. Germline CDR1 is PRHDT and CDR2 is FYEKMQ (reference sequence). CDR3 amino acids: CASSRGMNTEAFF.

The chain uses TRBV3-1 and TRBJ2-3; TCRdb's D gene call, TRBD2, goes unchecked for lack of DNA. Germline CDR1 LGHDT, CDR2 YNNKEL (reference sequence). CDR3 size: 15 residues. The CDR3 spells CASSRGREGSDTQYF.

This chain joins TRBV12-3 or TRBV12-4 and TRBJ2-5; TCRdb lists TRBD2, though no DNA is available to test this call. This CDR3 is 13 amino acids long. CDR3 sequence: CASRVRGGETQYF.

The chain links TRBV15 to TRBJ2-7. Germline CDR1 is LNHNV and CDR2 is YYDKDF (reference sequence). CDR3 length equals 14 residues. The CDR3 protein is CATSRDLGIYEQYF.

This rearrangement joins TRBV7-9 to TRBJ2-3; the D gene TCRdb calls, TRBD1, cannot be checked with no DNA. Germline V gene sequence: CDR1 SEHNR, CDR2 FQNEAQ (reference sequence). The length of the CDR3 is 13 residues. CDR3 sequence: CASSPAPTDTQYF.

The gene calls are TRBV11-3 and TRBJ2-1; the TRBD2 assignment by TCRdb is unverifiable without DNA. The germline V gene has CDR1 SGHNT and CDR2 YENEEA. The CDR3 loop spans 15 amino acids. The CDR3 spells CASSATSAKVDEQFF.

The V gene is TRBV21-1, the J gene TRBJ2-3; TCRdb returns TRBD2, unconfirmable since there is no DNA. TRBV21-1 is shown as a pseudogene. This CDR3 is built from 15 residues. The CDR3 here is CASSNTREVRDTQYF.

The chain carries TRBV15 and TRBJ2-3; no DNA is available, so the TRBD2 call from TCRdb remains unchecked. In germline, CDR1 is LNHNV, CDR2 YYDKDF (reference sequence). The CDR3 sequence is 17 residues long. The CDR3 loop is CATSRFSGGRRTDTQYF.

This chain uses TRBV28 with TRBJ2-7; TCRdb proposes TRBD2, but this gene call is untestable without DNA. The germline gives CDR1 MDHEN, CDR2 SYDVKM. The CDR3 length is 17 residues. CDR3 protein: CASSQTTPGLATYEQYF.

The V and J genes are TRBV18 and TRBJ2-1; TCRdb picks TRBD2, but there is no DNA to check that call. Germline lookup yields CDR1 KGHSH and CDR2 LQKENI. The CDR3 has 15 residues. CDR3 region: CASSPELAGVSEQFF.

The chain links TRBV6-1 to TRBJ2-3; TCRdb picks TRBD1, but there is no DNA to check that call. This CDR3 has 14 residues. Per the germline V gene, CDR1 is MNHNS and CDR2 is SASEGT. CDR3 protein: CASSRGRGGDTQYF.